This T cell receptor (beta chain) is from a study of cytomegalovirus exposure and HLA in healthy donors. The germline V and J ends were trimmed by 5 bases and 7 bases, with 15 bases remaining between them. Germline-derived CDR1 and CDR2 are SGHTA and FQGTGA. The CDR3 consists of 14 residues. While the first cohort had around 700 subjects, the donors belonged to the separate validation cohort of 100 to 150 subjects. Using immunoSEQ multiplex PCR, the repertoire was profiled, and TCRdb retains in-frame clones only, with some absent. The sample carries under 85,000 clones, approximately 92% recorded once.

Sequenced input: PBMCs. This TCR derives from a man aged 18 to 30 in good health and CMV-seropositive. The chain joins TRBV7-3 to TRBJ2-1; D is perhaps TRBD1 (6 bases). The CDR3 region is CASSPWDTSNEQFF. DNA of the CDR3: TGTGCCAGCAGCCCCTGGGACACCTCTAATGAGCAGTTCTTC.